Below are 4 T cell receptor beta chains sequenced from a single sample in a study of blood T cell repertoires in COVID-19. The data were produced by immunoSEQ multiplex PCR, yet TCRdb's version contains in-frame clones alone and is incomplete. The data contain about 140,000 clones, 70% to 80% of them singletons. Sequenced: peripheral blood. These receptors came from a woman in her fifties or sixties with active or convalescent COVID-19.

The chain is built from TRBV13 and TRBJ2-7, with 14 nucleotides matching TRBD2. CDR1 and CDR2 (germline): PRHDT, FYEKMQ (reference sequence). V was pared by 6 bases and J by 0 bases, with 13 bases of the junction left unmatched. This CDR3 contains 19 residues. CDR3 sequence (DNA): TGTGCCAGCAGTTCTACGGGACTAGCGGGGGATCTCAGCTCCTACGAGCAGTACTTC. Translation gives CASSSTGLAGDLSSYEQYF.

The gene calls are TRBV28 and TRBJ1-4, with TRBD1 matching over 8 bases. Looked up from germline, CDR1 is MDHEN and CDR2 is SYDVKM. The J segment lost 8 bases and the V segment lost 3 bases, leaving 8 bases of the junction unmatched. The CDR3 contains 15 residues. The CDR3 loop reads CASSFRTGLIEKLFF. The CDR3 DNA reads as TGTGCCAGCAGTTTCCGGACAGGGCTCATCGAAAAACTGTTTTTT.

The chain couples TRBV2 to TRBJ1-6, with unresolved D. The CDR3 sequence is 17 residues long. The V and J ends lost 1 base and 0 bases respectively, with 10 bases between them. Germline loops: CDR1 SNHLY, CDR2 FYNNEI. CDR3 sequence (DNA): TGTGCCAGCAGTGAAGGGTATTACGGCTCCTATAATTCACCCCTCCACTTT. Its translation is CASSEGYYGSYNSPLHF. The entire variable domain, with the rest obtained from reference TRBV2 and TRBJ1-6, is as follows: EPEVTQTPSHQVTQMGQEVILRCVPISNHLYFYWYRQILGQKVEFLVSFYNNEISEKSEIFDDQFSVERPDGSNFTLKIRSTKLEDSAMYFCASSEGYYGSYNSPLHFGNGTRLTVT.

The chain joins TRBV9 to TRBJ2-2; weak D call: TRBD1 (5 bases). Germline loops: CDR1 SGDLS, CDR2 YYNGEE. There are 14 residues in the CDR3. The ends were cut back, 4 bases at V and 3 bases at J, with 10 bases in the middle. DNA of the CDR3: TGTGCCAGCAGCTCCAGCAGGGACACCGGGGAGCTGTTTTTT. Its translation is CASSSSRDTGELFF. Full variable domain (remainder filled in from reference TRBV9 and TRBJ2-2): DSGVTQTPKHLITATGQRVTLRCSPRSGDLSVYWYQQSLDQGLQFLIQYYNGEERAKGNILERFSAQQFPDLHSELNLSSLELGDSALYFCASSSSRDTGELFFGEGSRLTVL.